A selection of T cell receptor beta chains follows, all from one sample in a study of control samples from healthy donors and cancer patients. Some clones are missing from TCRdb's copy, which holds only in-frame ones; the method was immunoSEQ multiplex PCR. The sample contains about 140,000 clones, 91% of which appear only once. The sequencing input was blood. These receptor sequences come from a man between 18 and 35 years old in good health. Both conserved end residues are trimmed from each CDR3. The order of the fields is J gene, V gene, CDR3 protein.

j_gene: TRBJ2-1; v_gene: TRBV5-1; CDR3aa: ASSLTGGYNEQF
j_gene: TRBJ2-1; v_gene: TRBV7-2; CDR3aa: ASRPGALATWDEQF
j_gene: TRBJ2-3; v_gene: TRBV9; CDR3aa: ASSPQTGASTDTQY
j_gene: TRBJ2-3; v_gene: TRBV12-5; CDR3aa: ASGLTRLAGVLRERTDTQY
j_gene: TRBJ1-1; v_gene: TRBV30; CDR3aa: AWSAQGDSKNTEAF
j_gene: TRBJ1-1; v_gene: TRBV14; CDR3aa: ASSQWVANTEAF
j_gene: TRBJ1-3; v_gene: TRBV6-4; CDR3aa: ASSDDRTSGNTIY
j_gene: TRBJ2-3; v_gene: TRBV9; CDR3aa: ASSVGASGGIADTQY
j_gene: TRBJ2-2; v_gene: TRBV9; CDR3aa: ASSLGTSGGSGELF
j_gene: TRBJ2-7; v_gene: TRBV28; CDR3aa: ASSGNLLSGETYEQY
j_gene: TRBJ2-2; v_gene: TRBV7-2; CDR3aa: ASSPLGGVNTGELF
j_gene: TRBJ2-1; v_gene: TRBV5-5; CDR3aa: ASSLEGASNEQF
j_gene: TRBJ2-2; v_gene: TRBV10-1; CDR3aa: ASGGQGARAGELF
j_gene: TRBJ1-2; v_gene: TRBV14; CDR3aa: ASSQDYRDNYGYT
j_gene: TRBJ2-7; v_gene: TRBV6-2/TRBV6-3; CDR3aa: ASSWAANYEQY
j_gene: TRBJ2-5; v_gene: TRBV6-5; CDR3aa: ASGPTGGYQETQY